The entry that follows covers one T cell receptor beta chain sequence. The germline V and J ends were trimmed by 3 bases and 3 bases, with 11 bases remaining between them. Germline assignment: CDR1 GTSNPN and CDR2 SVGIG (reference sequence). This CDR3 has 13 amino acids. This sample is drawn from a study of blood T cell repertoires in COVID-19. Study at large: Spain, Italy and the United States supplied samples that represented acute and convalescent COVID-19. Sources were T cells, B-cell-depleted T cells, or PBMCs; the material itself was cDNA or gDNA.

Authors' methods: Reference gene primer amplification yielded estimated nucleated cell counts. Produced via immunoSEQ multiplex PCR; TCRdb's table is partial and in-frame only. That table supplies the V and J calls and clone size; D and trimming were determined from the DNA. The data contain 300,000 to 350,000 clones, over 80% of them seen just once; the ten biggest clones take up more than 7.5%. Those enrolled in Seattle joined during active infection and were followed longitudinally afterward. The chain employs TRBV30 and TRBJ1-1; perhaps TRBD1 as D (5 bases). This clonotype originated in a man aged 25-45 years with COVID-19, enrolled during active disease. Input material: peripheral blood. DNA of the CDR3: TGTGCCTGGAGCCCGGGACTTGACACTGAAGCTTTCTTT. Protein sequence: CAWSPGLDTEAFF. The whole variable domain, filled in from reference TRBV30 and TRBJ1-1, reads SQTIHQWPATLVQPVGSPLSLECTVEGTSNPNLYWYRQAAGRGLQLLFYSVGIGQISSEVPQNLSASRPQDRQFILSSKKLLLSDSGFYLCAWSPGLDTEAFFGQGTRLTVV.